A selection of T cell receptor beta chains follows, all from one sample in a study of cytomegalovirus exposure and HLA in healthy donors. The method was immunoSEQ multiplex PCR; TCRdb's version includes in-frame clones alone and lacks a portion of them. The sample contains approximately 120,000 clones, about 74% of which appear only once. Sequenced: PBMCs. These receptors all stem from a woman aged 45-59 years in good health and CMV-seropositive. The CDR3 runs from the conserved cysteine through the conserved F or W.

V gene	J gene	CDR3 protein
TRBV5-4	TRBJ2-7	CASSLDMSGSYEQYF
TRBV11-2	TRBJ2-2	CASSLVGGAAGELFF
TRBV5-1	TRBJ1-1	CASSLRGNTEAFF
TRBV4-3	TRBJ1-4	CASSQDQGRLEKLFF
TRBV18	TRBJ1-3	CASSPNRGTSGNTIYF
TRBV30	TRBJ2-3	CAWVKGLATDAQYF
TRBV6-1	TRBJ1-6	CASSADRGNSPLHF
TRBV7-9	TRBJ2-5	CASSPWEQQETQYF
TRBV11-2	TRBJ2-2	CASSLAWGARTGELFF
TRBV7-2	TRBJ2-3	CASSLEIWGPGTDTQYF
TRBV5-1	TRBJ1-3	CASSFGYGNTIYF
TRBV30	TRBJ1-3	CAWSVRGPGNTIYF
TRBV7-9	TRBJ1-1	CSSSLRTGTQAEAFF